This T cell receptor (beta chain) was documented in a study of OX40 agonist ivuxolimab in advanced cancers. The study's findings and limits: Circulating CD4+ and CD8+ T cells showed clonal expansion by week 6 at 0.1 to 3.0 mg/kg. Undetermined was the antigen specificity of the expanded peripheral T cells.

The data were produced by immunoSEQ multiplex PCR, yet TCRdb's version contains in-frame clones alone and is incomplete. The table has tens of thousands of clones, just over 90% seen once; the top ten hold approximately 0.3%. At baseline, cycle 4 day 1, and cycle 7 day 1, blood was sampled. Of note for this clone: Antigen: not known.

The origin of this receptor is an adult with an advanced solid tumor such as melanoma, head and neck, liver or kidney cancer. The material sequenced was CD4+ or CD8+ T cells sorted from blood, taken in a trial of the OX40 agonist ivuxolimab.

For the CDR3, the DNA is TGTGCCAGCAGCGTTAGCCCCGACGTAGCGGGAGGGTCGGGTACGCAGTATTTT. Translated: CASSVSPDVAGGSGTQYF. The chain joins TRBV9 to TRBJ2-3, with TRBD2 matching over 11 bases. This CDR3 has 18 amino acids. Germline V gives CDR1 SGDLS, CDR2 YYNGEE. J lost 8 bases, V lost 2 bases, and 16 bases had no gene match.